Listed here are 28 T cell receptor beta chains from one sample, sequenced in a study of blood T cell repertoires in COVID-19. Measured with immunoSEQ multiplex PCR; TCRdb has only the in-frame clones, and not every one. Among more than 55,000 clones listed, approximately 78% were seen once. Source material: peripheral blood. The origin of the receptors is a woman older than 75 with acute or convalescent COVID-19.

This clone was observed once. The chain uses TRBV29-1 and TRBJ2-3; TRBD1 aligns across 8 bases. From germline, CDR1 is SQVTM and CDR2 ANQGSEA. The CDR3 is 16 amino acids. The trim removed 6 bases at V and 2 bases at J, leaving 13 bases unmatched. CDR3 region: CSVKWRTGPFTDTQYF. For the CDR3, the DNA is TGCAGCGTCAAGTGGCGGACAGGGCCTTTCACAGATACGCAGTATTTT.

The CDR3 DNA sequence: TGTGCCAGTAGCGGGGACAGGGTGACCGACGAGCAGTACTTC. This translates into CASSGDRVTDEQYF. J is TRBJ2-7 and V is TRBV19; 9 nucleotides agree with TRBD1. V shed 6 bases, J shed 5 bases, and the junction held 8 bases outside the gene matches. This CDR3 is 14 amino acids long. CDR1 is LNHDA, CDR2 SQIVND, per germline (reference sequence).

The V gene is TRBV5-6, the J gene TRBJ1-6, with a possible D match to TRBD1 (5 bases). From germline, CDR1 is SGHDT and CDR2 YYEEEE. V was cut by 3 bases and J by 5 bases, with 12 bases left in between. This CDR3 contains 15 residues. Here the CDR3 DNA reads TGTGCCAGCAGCTGGATTCGGGGGGATAATTCACCCCTCCACTTT. Translating it yields CASSWIRGDNSPLHF.

The chain has TRBV6-5 and TRBJ2-7; no definite D call. From germline, CDR1 is MNHEY and CDR2 SVGAGI. The V gene lost 5 bases and the J gene lost 1 base, with 15 bases spanning the gap. The CDR3 totals 15 residues. Here the CDR3 reads CASSPLLSPSYEQYF. DNA for the CDR3: TGTGCCAGCAGTCCCCTACTATCCCCTTCCTACGAGCAGTACTTC.

This clone occurred once. The rearrangement joins TRBV14 to TRBJ2-7, with D perhaps matching TRBD1 (5 bases). Looked up from germline, CDR1 is SGHDN and CDR2 is FVKESK. V dropped 5 bases and J dropped 10 bases, with 12 bases sitting between them. The CDR3 spans 11 residues. CDR3 amino acids: CASSSQGTQYF. The CDR3 region has the DNA TGTGCCAGCAGCTCCCAGGGAACCCAGTACTTC.

J is TRBJ2-1 and V is TRBV6-1; D is undetermined. There are 15 residues in the CDR3. Germline-derived CDR1 and CDR2 are MNHNS and SASEGT. The ends were cut back, 2 bases at V and 2 bases at J, with 10 bases in the middle. The CDR3 sequence: CASSELPQAYNEQFF. The CDR3 coding sequence is TGTGCCAGCAGTGAATTACCCCAGGCCTACAATGAGCAGTTCTTC.

This rearrangement joins TRBV29-1 to TRBJ1-1; D uncertain. Trimming took 5 bases from V and 5 from J, leaving 15 bases between them. The CDR3 sequence is 13 residues long. Germline values: CDR1 SQVTM, CDR2 ANQGSEA. This CDR3 reads CSVRSPGGTEAFF. CDR3 DNA sequence: TGCAGCGTTCGATCGCCTGGAGGGACTGAAGCTTTCTTT. Full variable domain (remainder filled in from reference TRBV29-1 and TRBJ1-1): SAVISQKPSRDICQRGTSLTIQCQVDSQVTMMFWYRQQPGQSLTLIATANQGSEATYESGFVIDKFPISRPNLTFSTLTVSNMSPEDSSIYLCSVRSPGGTEAFFGQGTRLTVV.

This clone was recorded only once. This sequence joins TRBV2 and TRBJ2-4; 8 nucleotides match TRBD2. Germline values: CDR1 SNHLY, CDR2 FYNNEI. The CDR3 consists of 15 residues. J was trimmed by 1 base and V by 5 bases; bases with no gene match: 4. As DNA, the CDR3 is TGTGCCAGCAGTACGGGAGGGCCGGCCAAAAACATTCAGTACTTC. Translating gives CASSTGGPAKNIQYF.

This chain links TRBV5-3 with TRBJ1-2; maybe TRBD1 (6 bases). TRBV5-3 has ORF status, its function being uncertain. The V end lost 8 bases, the J end lost 3 bases, and 26 bases lay between the germline ends. The CDR3 covers 17 residues. CDR3 sequence (DNA): TGTGCCAGGAGGTCCAGTGACAAGAAAAAGGGGGACTATGGCTACACCTTC. Its translation is CARRSSDKKKGDYGYTF.

V usage is TRBV12-3 or TRBV12-4 and J usage is TRBJ2-7, with a possible D match to TRBD2 (6 bases). V was cut by 7 bases and J by 6 bases, with 13 bases left in between. The CDR3 covers 12 residues. Written as DNA, the CDR3 is TGTGCCAGCACTAGCGTGAGGGGCGAGCAGTACTTC. Translated, it gives CASTSVRGEQYF.

The gene calls are TRBV2 and TRBJ2-2; D possibly corresponds to TRBD1 (6 bases). This CDR3 contains 13 residues. The germline gives CDR1 SNHLY, CDR2 FYNNEI. Trimming took off 6 bases at V and 4 bases at J, with 9 bases between the two ends. The CDR3 DNA reads TGTGCCAGCAGCCTAGGGGGCACCGGGGAGCTGTTTTTT. Translating it yields CASSLGGTGELFF.

This clone has a handful of counts. The chain employs TRBV5-4 and TRBJ1-1, with a weak D call TRBD1 (6 bases). The CDR3 covers 16 residues. Deletions cut 4 bases from V and 0 bases from J, with 16 bases between. The V gene's germline CDR1 is SGHNT and CDR2 YYREEE (reference sequence). CDR3 bases: TGTGCCAGCAGCGGAGAGGGGGGGTTAGTGAACACTGAAGCTTTCTTT. Translation: CASSGEGGLVNTEAFF.

The chain couples TRBV21-1 to TRBJ2-3; the table calls TRBD1, which could not be checked here. TRBV21-1 is shown as a pseudogene. The CDR3 has 12 residues. The chain's CDR3 is CASSKRDREIFF. The CDR3 DNA sequence: TGTGCCAGCAGCAAAAGGGACAGGGAGATATTTTTT.

The chain combines TRBV19 with TRBJ1-1, with unresolved D. CDR1 is LNHDA, CDR2 SQIVND, per germline (reference sequence). The CDR3 has 15 amino acids. Trimming left V 1 base short and J 5 bases short, with 14 bases between. In DNA, the CDR3 is TGTGCCAGTAGTATAGGAACCCTAAGTCGGACTGAAGCTTTCTTT. Protein: CASSIGTLSRTEAFF. Supplemented by reference TRBV19 and TRBJ1-1, the full variable domain reads DGGITQSPKYLFRKEGQNVTLSCEQNLNHDAMYWYRQDPGQGLRLIYYSQIVNDFQKGDIAEGYSVSREKKESFPLTVTSAQKNPTAFYLCASSIGTLSRTEAFFGQGTRLTVV.

The sample holds a few counts of this clone. The chain has TRBV2 and TRBJ2-3; D gene uncertain. The CDR3 loop spans 11 amino acids. Germline-derived CDR1 and CDR2 are SNHLY and FYNNEI. The germline V and J ends were trimmed by 6 bases and 14 bases, with 15 bases remaining between them. The DNA of the CDR3 is TGTGCCAGCAGGGAGCTTCCCCCCGGGTATTTT. It yields the protein CASRELPPGYF.

V is TRBV19 and J is TRBJ2-3; maybe TRBD2 (7 bases). Looked up from germline, CDR1 is LNHDA and CDR2 is SQIVND (reference sequence). Trimming removed 6 bases at V and 3 bases at J, with 10 bases between. This CDR3 spans 13 amino acids. The CDR3 coding sequence is TGTGCCAGTAGAAGGGGGGGGACAGATACGCAGTATTTT. Residues: CASRRGGTDTQYF.

The V call is TRBV7-3, the J call TRBJ2-1, with D uncertain. Trimming pared 0 bases from V and 7 bases from J, leaving 10 bases between. CDR3 size: 14 residues. Germline CDR1 and CDR2: SGHTA and FQGTGA. The CDR3 DNA reads as TGTGCCAGCAGCTTAACCTCAGGTCCGAATGAGCAGTTCTTC. It yields the protein CASSLTSGPNEQFF.

The rearrangement joins TRBV19 to TRBJ1-2, with a tentative D call TRBD1 (5 bases). Trimming stripped 4 bases from V and 5 bases from J, with 14 bases between. This CDR3 is 14 amino acids long. Germline V CDR1 and CDR2: LNHDA, SQIVND (reference sequence). The CDR3 reads CASSTLLTVYGYTF. The DNA for the CDR3 is TGTGCCAGTAGTACCCTCTTGACAGTTTATGGCTACACCTTC.

The chain employs TRBV12-3 or TRBV12-4 and TRBJ2-5; TRBD2 aligns across 9 bases. The length of the CDR3 is 13 residues. V shed 6 bases and J 3 bases; nucleotides not matched to a gene: 2. For the CDR3, the DNA is TGTGCCAGCAGCGGACTAGCGAAAGAGACCCAGTACTTC. It is translated as CASSGLAKETQYF.

The V and J genes are TRBV11-2 and TRBJ2-1; no definite D call. V was clipped by 3 bases and J by 4 bases, with 10 bases between them. This CDR3 has 14 residues. Germline values: CDR1 SGHAT, CDR2 FQNNGV. The CDR3 DNA is TGTGCCAGCAGCTTGAATCTCGCGTACAATGAGCAGTTCTTC. Protein product: CASSLNLAYNEQFF.

This chain links TRBV10-1 with TRBJ2-5; TRBD2 matches 8 bases. CDR3 length: 14 amino acids. Germline CDR1 reads WNHNN; CDR2 reads SYGVQD (reference sequence). The V segment lost 4 bases and the J segment 5 bases; nucleotides outside the gene matches: 6. This CDR3 reads CASSAGGAQETQYF. The CDR3 DNA reads TGCGCCAGCAGTGCCGGGGGGGCGCAGGAGACCCAGTACTTC.

This chain links TRBV25-1 with TRBJ2-7; the D is unclear. Trimming left V 3 bases short and J 1 base short, with 16 bases between. The CDR3 is 16 amino acids. Germline-derived CDR1 and CDR2 are MGHDK and SYGVNS. CDR3 nucleotides: TGTGCCAGCAGTGAGACCCAGGCGAGTCGGTCCTACGAGCAGTACTTC. It specifies CASSETQASRSYEQYF.

The rearrangement uses TRBV29-1 and TRBJ1-6, with 9 bases identical to TRBD1. V lost 5 bases to trimming and J lost 8 bases; unmatched junction nucleotides: 1. Germline V CDR1 and CDR2: SQVTM, ANQGSEA. This CDR3 spans 12 amino acids. DNA for the CDR3: TGCAGCGTTAGACAGGGGGATTCACCCCTCCACTTT. This sequence encodes CSVRQGDSPLHF. Combining the CDR3 with reference TRBV29-1 and TRBJ1-6 gives the whole variable domain SAVISQKPSRDICQRGTSLTIQCQVDSQVTMMFWYRQQPGQSLTLIATANQGSEATYESGFVIDKFPISRPNLTFSTLTVSNMSPEDSSIYLCSVRQGDSPLHFGNGTRLTVT.

The chain links TRBV24-1 to TRBJ1-2, with unresolved D. Germline V CDR1 and CDR2: KGHDR, SFDVKD. CDR3 length: 11 amino acids. Trimming removed 12 bases from V and 4 bases from J, with 11 bases in between. CDR3 in amino acids: CAPQASYGYTF. CDR3 sequence (DNA): TGTGCCCCCCAGGCTTCCTATGGCTACACCTTC.

This clone was seen only a few times. The V gene is TRBV5-5, the J gene TRBJ1-4; D possibly corresponds to TRBD1 (5 bases). The CDR3 has 17 amino acids. With 0 bases removed from V and 0 bases from J, the gap between germline ends came to 12 bases. Germline-derived CDR1 and CDR2 are SGHKS and YYEKEE (reference sequence). CDR3 sequence (DNA): TGTGCCAGCAGCTTGGCTACTGGGGCAGCAACTAATGAAAAACTGTTTTTT. Protein product: CASSLATGAATNEKLFF.

The CDR3 here is CASSLKQGSFGTEAFF. DNA for the CDR3: TGTGCCAGCAGCTTGAAACAGGGGAGTTTTGGAACTGAAGCTTTCTTT. The chain joins TRBV5-8 to TRBJ1-1; the match to TRBD1 covers 7 bases. Germline V gene data show CDR1 as SGHTS and CDR2 as YDEGEE. J lost 5 bases, V lost 1 base, and 11 bases had no gene match. The CDR3 extends over 16 amino acids.

This clone has just one count. The CDR3 reads CASSPGTGGAQYF. The DNA for the CDR3 is TGTGCCAGCTCACCCGGGACAGGTGGAGCGCAGTACTTC. The rearrangement links TRBV18 to TRBJ2-7, with 8 bases lining up with TRBD1. Germline lookup yields CDR1 KGHSH and CDR2 LQKENI. CDR3 size: 13 residues. V lost 3 bases and J lost 9; bases outside the gene matches: 7.

The chain recombines TRBV3-1 (or the pseudogene TRBV3-2) with TRBJ1-1, with unresolved D. With 3 bases removed from V and 2 bases from J, the gap between germline ends came to 10 bases. The CDR3 is 14 amino acids. Germline loops: CDR1 LGHDT, CDR2 YNNKEL (reference sequence). The CDR3 coding sequence is TGTGCCAGCAGCCACGACACCCCTAACACTGAAGCTTTCTTT. Translating gives CASSHDTPNTEAFF.